Sequencing of this T cell receptor beta chain was carried out in a study of T cells in Graves' hyperthyroidism and ophthalmopathy. This clonotype was observed at least ten times. Its antigen is unidentified. Study-wide results and caveats: In the blood, most expanded thyroid clonotypes above 0.001 appeared as well.

Graves' hyperthyroidism showing no ophthalmopathy progression within 18 months was considered stable. Patients aged 18 to 65 with hyperthyroidism were newly diagnosed, with duration under 2 months. Fresh peripheral blood, about 9.3 ml, yielded the PBMCs. There were TCR beta CDR3 regions amplified from RNA transcripts. The HTBI primer set was used in a first-round RT-PCR of the TCR CDR3. TCRdb fed the multiplex PCR reads into MiXCR, producing one record per CDR3 protein. The sample holds approximately 600,000 distinct CDR3 sequences, around 15% seen once. Deletions cut 0 bases from V and 8 bases from J, with 13 bases between. The CDR3 length is 15 residues.

The specimen sequenced was blood. This rearrangement joins TRBV12-3 or TRBV12-4 to TRBJ1-4; a weak D match, TRBD1 (5 bases). The TCR originated in a woman in her thirties with Graves' hyperthyroidism. CDR3 residues: CASSLARGVYEKLFF. CDR3 DNA: TGTGCCAGCAGTTTAGCGCGAGGGGTCTACGAAAAACTGTTTTTT.